Shown below are 2 T cell receptor beta chains from a single sample sequenced in a study of cytomegalovirus exposure and HLA in healthy donors. This PCR relied on a set of 60 Vbeta primers and 13 Jbeta primers. TCRdb's table, derived via immunoSEQ multiplex PCR, lists solely in-frame clones and lacks some. This sample has 200,000 to 250,000 clones, with 70% to 85% found just once. Sequenced sample: PBMCs. These TCRs come from a middle-aged woman in good health and CMV-seronegative.

The V gene is TRBV5-1, the J gene TRBJ2-7; tentative D call: TRBD1 (6 bases). V lost 2 bases to trimming and J lost 2 bases, with 11 bases between them. In germline, CDR1 is SGHRS, CDR2 YFSETQ. The CDR3 contains 14 residues. The CDR3 here is CASSFSGVAYEQYF. The CDR3 nucleotides are TGCGCCAGCAGCTTTTCAGGGGTGGCCTACGAGCAGTACTTC.

V is TRBV7-2 and J is TRBJ1-1; 8 positions match TRBD1. There are 13 residues in the CDR3. Trimming cost V 7 bases and J 2 bases; bases outside gene matches: 3. The germline V gene has CDR1 SGHTA and CDR2 FQGNSA. The CDR3 here is CASNDRGNTEAFF. The CDR3 region has the DNA TGTGCCAGCAACGACAGGGGAAACACTGAAGCTTTCTTT. Combining the CDR3 with reference TRBV7-2 and TRBJ1-1 gives the whole variable domain GAGVSQSPSNKVTEKGKDVELRCDPISGHTALYWYRQSLGQGLEFLIYFQGNSAPDKSGLPSDRFSAERTGGSVSTLTIQRTQQEDSAVYLCASNDRGNTEAFFGQGTRLTVV.